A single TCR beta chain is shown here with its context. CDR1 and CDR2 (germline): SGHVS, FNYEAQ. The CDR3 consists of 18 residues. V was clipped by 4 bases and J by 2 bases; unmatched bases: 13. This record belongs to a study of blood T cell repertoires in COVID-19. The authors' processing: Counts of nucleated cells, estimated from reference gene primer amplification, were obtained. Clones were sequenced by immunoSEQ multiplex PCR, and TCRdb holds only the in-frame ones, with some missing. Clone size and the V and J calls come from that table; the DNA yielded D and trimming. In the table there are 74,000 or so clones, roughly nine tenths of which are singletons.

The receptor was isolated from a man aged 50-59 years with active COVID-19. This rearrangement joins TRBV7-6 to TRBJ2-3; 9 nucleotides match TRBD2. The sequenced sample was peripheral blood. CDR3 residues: CASSSAPGLAGNTDTQYF. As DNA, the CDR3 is TGTGCCAGCAGCTCCGCCCCGGGGCTAGCGGGGAACACAGATACGCAGTATTTT. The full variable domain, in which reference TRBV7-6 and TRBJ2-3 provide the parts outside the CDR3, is GAGVSQSPRYKVTKRGQDVALRCDPISGHVSLYWYRQALGQGPEFLTYFNYEAQQDKSGLPNDRFSAERPEGSISTLTIQRTEQRDSAMYRCASSSAPGLAGNTDTQYFGPGTRLTVL.